The subject of this entry is one T cell receptor (beta chain). Authors' analysis steps: Estimation of nucleated cell counts relied on the amplification of reference gene primers. Produced via immunoSEQ multiplex PCR; TCRdb's table is partial and in-frame only. Clonal size and the V and J genes are those of that table, whereas D and trimming came from the DNA. The repertoire has some 85,000 clones, around 75% of them found once; the top ten carry approximately 6%. The entry originates in a study of blood T cell repertoires in COVID-19. Whole-study context: The United States, Italy and Spain supplied acute and convalescent COVID-19 samples. T cells, B-cell-depleted T cells, or PBMCs provided the cDNA or gDNA that served as material.

CDR3 length equals 13 residues. Per the germline V gene, CDR1 is SGHNT and CDR2 is YYREEE (reference sequence). With 4 bases removed from V and 4 bases from J, the gap between germline ends came to 11 bases. Sequences were obtained from peripheral blood. The genes are TRBV5-4 and TRBJ1-2, with a tentative D call TRBD1 (6 bases). This clonotype originated in a man aged 65 to 85 with COVID-19, enrolled during active disease. The CDR3 DNA sequence: TGTGCCAGCAGCCCGGACAGATTCTATGGCTACACCTTC. Translation gives CASSPDRFYGYTF.